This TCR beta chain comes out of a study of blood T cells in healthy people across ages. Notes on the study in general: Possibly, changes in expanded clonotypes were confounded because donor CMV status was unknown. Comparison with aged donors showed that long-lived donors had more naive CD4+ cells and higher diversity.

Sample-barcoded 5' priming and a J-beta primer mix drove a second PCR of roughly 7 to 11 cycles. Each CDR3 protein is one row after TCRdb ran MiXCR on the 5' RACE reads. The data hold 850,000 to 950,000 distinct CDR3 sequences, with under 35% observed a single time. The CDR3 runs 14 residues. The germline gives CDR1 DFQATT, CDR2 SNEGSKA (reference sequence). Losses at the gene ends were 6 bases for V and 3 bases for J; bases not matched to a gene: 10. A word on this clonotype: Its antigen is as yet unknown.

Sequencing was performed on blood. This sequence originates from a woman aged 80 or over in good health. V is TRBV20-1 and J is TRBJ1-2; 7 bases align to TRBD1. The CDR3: CSARRQGVDYGYTF. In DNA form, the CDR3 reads TGCAGTGCAAGACGGCAGGGGGTGGACTATGGCTACACCTTC.